A selection of T cell receptor beta chains follows, all from one sample in a study of response to subunit inactivated influenza vaccine. Via MiXCR, TCRdb re-called the RT-PCR reads, giving one row per CDR3 protein. The profile covers fewer than 550,000 distinct CDR3 sequences, with 25% appearing a single time and approximately 2% taken by the ten largest. This material consisted of CD4+ T cells sorted from PBMCs, taken 5 days after vaccination. The source of these receptors is a man aged 50-60 years who received an inactivated influenza vaccine. Both conserved end residues are part of each CDR3. The D gene is left open where the match is weak. A row's size may be missing; if present it is once, few, many or a size class.

cdr3_nt	cdr3_aa	clone_size	v_call	d_call	j_call
TGCGCCAGCAGCCAAGTGGGATTAGCCAAAAACATTCAGTACTTC	CASSQVGLAKNIQYF	-	TRBV4-1	-	TRBJ2-4
TGTGCCATCATCCAACGGTTGGACACCGGGGAGCTGTTTTTT	CAIIQRLDTGELFF	few	TRBV10-3	-	TRBJ2-2
TGTGCCACCAGTGATGTCGACAGAAACAATGAGCAGTTCTTC	CATSDVDRNNEQFF	few	TRBV24-1	-	TRBJ2-1
TGCGCCAGCAGCTTGGCTCTCGATGAGCAGTTCTTC	CASSLALDEQFF	-	TRBV5-1	-	TRBJ2-1
TGCAGTGCAGACCCGGGACAGGGGGCGGAGACCCAGTACTTC	CSADPGQGAETQYF	many	TRBV20-1	TRBD1	TRBJ2-5
TGTGCCAGCAGGATAAGGGTCTCCGGAATGCTAAACACTGAAGCTTTCTTT	CASRIRVSGMLNTEAFF	few	TRBV6-1	-	TRBJ1-1
TGCGCCAGCAGCGCGGGACTAGCGGGAGGGTATGAGCAGTTCTTC	CASSAGLAGGYEQFF	-	TRBV5-1	TRBD2	TRBJ2-1
TGCGCCAGCAGCCAAGATTCCACCGCCAACTATGGCTACACCTTC	CASSQDSTANYGYTF	-	TRBV4-3	-	TRBJ1-2
TGCAGTGCGCCCGGGCCGCTCTCCACAGATACGCAGTATTTT	CSAPGPLSTDTQYF	-	TRBV20-1	-	TRBJ2-3
TGTGCCAGTTCGGACAGGCGGGGGGAGACCCAGTACTTC	CASSDRRGETQYF	few	TRBV28	-	TRBJ2-5
TGTGCCAGCAGTCAGAACGCAGGGGTCGGGGCCAACGTCCTGACTTTC	CASSQNAGVGANVLTF	-	TRBV12-3/TRBV12-4	-	TRBJ2-6
TGCGCCAGCAGCTTGGGAGGGATGGACTACGAGCAGTACTTC	CASSLGGMDYEQYF	-	TRBV5-1	-	TRBJ2-7
TGCGCCAGCACAACGGGACAGGCTAACTACGAGCAGTACTTC	CASTTGQANYEQYF	few	TRBV5-1	TRBD1	TRBJ2-7
TGCGCCAGCAGCCGCGCCGACAGCCAAGAGACCCAGTACTTC	CASSRADSQETQYF	few	TRBV5-1	-	TRBJ2-5
TGTGCCAGCAGCTTTGAACTTAAGACCGGGGAGCTGATTTTT	CASSFELKTGELIF	once	TRBV7-9	-	TRBJ2-2
TGTGCCAGCAGCTTAATATCGGGACATGGTACCCGAGGTCGTGACAATGAGCAGTTCTTC	CASSLISGHGTRGRDNEQFF	-	TRBV7-3	-	TRBJ2-1
TGTGCCAGCAGTTTAACTCCGGACACCGCTTTTTATGGCTACACCTTC	CASSLTPDTAFYGYTF	few	TRBV27	-	TRBJ1-2
TGTGCCAGCAGCTTGGGGACAGGGGTCAATTCACCCCTCCACTTT	CASSLGTGVNSPLHF	few	TRBV7-9	TRBD1	TRBJ1-6
TGTGCCAGCAGTTACTCGAGTCGCGACGGCTACACCTTC	CASSYSSRDGYTF	-	TRBV6-2/TRBV6-3	-	TRBJ1-2
TGCAGCGTTGGTGGTAGCGGGGGGGACGAGCAGTACTTC	CSVGGSGGDEQYF	-	TRBV29-1	TRBD2	TRBJ2-7
TGTGCCAGCAGCTCGACAGGCGCTCCTCCTAATCAGCCCCAGCATTTT	CASSSTGAPPNQPQHF	-	TRBV27	-	TRBJ1-5
TGCAGCGTTGAGCTCCTACACACAGATACGCAGTATTTT	CSVELLHTDTQYF	-	TRBV29-1	-	TRBJ2-3
TGTGCCAGCAAAAGGGGGGACGCCGTGTCTGAGCAGTTCTTC	CASKRGDAVSEQFF	few	TRBV6-1	-	TRBJ2-1
TGCAGCGCCGGCCTGACAGGGGGGTCGGAGACCCAGTACTTC	CSAGLTGGSETQYF	-	TRBV29-1	TRBD1	TRBJ2-5
TGTGCCAGCAGTTACTACTCAGACCACTCCTACGAGCAGTACTTC	CASSYYSDHSYEQYF	-	TRBV6-5	-	TRBJ2-7